The 26 T cell receptor beta chains reported below all come from one sample, sequenced in a study of shared clonotypes between healthy human individuals (dated by TCRdb to the early 2020s). Library preparation employed the immunoSEQ multiplex PCR assay. What TCRdb holds here is the immuneACCESS table cut down to in-frame rearrangements. Part of the clones is not present; checked against another copy, under half of the missing clones reflect an unresolved V gene, and the others are unexplained. In this sample the table shows about 600,000 clones, just over 75% of which occur a single time. Clones ranked in the top ten supply around 12% of the sample. What was sequenced was PBMCs. Receptors were obtained from a woman in her forties in good health. Some clones in this sample may be carry-over from other donors' samples.

This sequence joins TRBV4-1 and TRBJ2-7, with 8 bases matching TRBD1. The trim removed 1 base at V and 6 bases at J, leaving 8 bases unmatched. CDR1 is MGHRA, CDR2 YSYEKL, per germline. This CDR3 contains 15 residues. Here the CDR3 reads CASSQGQGHLAEQYF. The CDR3 DNA follows: TGCGCCAGCAGCCAAGGACAGGGGCATCTGGCCGAGCAGTACTTC.

The chain couples TRBV19 to TRBJ2-1; D remains unclear. This CDR3 comprises 11 residues. Trimming took 8 bases from V and 4 from J, leaving 6 bases between them. Germline CDR1 is LNHDA and CDR2 is SQIVND (reference sequence). The DNA of the CDR3 is TGTGCCAGTTCGAGGTACAATGAGCAGTTCTTC. This gives the protein CASSRYNEQFF.

This chain uses TRBV10-3 with TRBJ2-2, with D maybe TRBD1 (5 bases). This CDR3 contains 15 residues. Trimming removed 0 bases at V and 5 bases at J, with 10 bases between. Germline V CDR1 and CDR2: ENHRY, SYGVKD. Here the CDR3 DNA reads TGTGCCATCAGTGAGTCGGGCAGGGTGACCGGGGAGCTGTTTTTT. Translating it yields CAISESGRVTGELFF.

This clone was recorded only once. The V call is TRBV30, the J call TRBJ2-7; D unresolved. Trimming left V 0 bases short and J 0 bases short, with 6 bases between. The CDR3 consists of 13 residues. The germline CDR1 and CDR2 sequences are GTSNPN and SVGIG (reference sequence). In nucleotides, the CDR3 is TGTGCCTGGAGTGTAGGCAACTCCTACGAGCAGTACTTC. It is translated as CAWSVGNSYEQYF.

This clone was found a few times. Other DNA sequences in this specimen translate into the identical CDR3. This rearrangement joins TRBV5-4 to TRBJ2-7, with 9 bases that match TRBD1. Germline V gene lookup returns CDR1 SGHNT and CDR2 YYREEE (reference sequence). The CDR3 totals 16 residues. V gave up 3 bases and J gave up 0 bases; unmatched junction bases: 7. CDR3 nucleotides: TGTGCCAGCAGCTCGGGCCCGGACAGGGGCTCCTACGAGCAGTACTTC. Its translation is CASSSGPDRGSYEQYF.

This clone was recorded at least ten times. The chain combines TRBV19 with TRBJ1-4; 9 nucleotides line up with TRBD1. This CDR3 comprises 16 residues. The germline CDR1 and CDR2 sequences are LNHDA and SQIVND (reference sequence). V was pared by 3 bases and J by 5 bases, with 7 bases of the junction left unmatched. In DNA form, the CDR3 reads TGTGCCAGTAGTATGGGGACCGGGACAGGGAATGAAAAACTGTTTTTT. This encodes CASSMGTGTGNEKLFF.

The chain uses TRBV19 and TRBJ2-6; no definite D call. V was trimmed by 3 bases and J by 2 bases, leaving 14 bases between them. This CDR3 has 17 residues. The germline V gene has CDR1 LNHDA and CDR2 SQIVND (reference sequence). CDR3 bases: TGTGCCAGTAGTATGTGGCAGTTCGACCCTGGGGCCAACGTCCTGACTTTC. Its protein product is CASSMWQFDPGANVLTF.

This clone has just one count. This chain connects TRBV5-1 to TRBJ2-7; no clear D. There are 14 residues in the CDR3. The V end lost 3 bases, the J end lost 0 bases, and 10 bases lay between the germline ends. Germline V gene lookup returns CDR1 SGHRS and CDR2 YFSETQ. This chain's CDR3 is CASSSTLSSYEQYF. The CDR3 nucleotides read TGCGCCAGCAGCTCTACGTTGAGCTCCTACGAGCAGTACTTC.

This clone showed up just a few times. CDR3 in amino acids: CASSWAGTGDNEQFF. The CDR3 DNA sequence: TGCGCCAGCAGCTGGGCCGGGACAGGGGACAATGAGCAGTTCTTC. The chain combines TRBV5-1 with TRBJ2-1; TRBD1 matches at 10 bases. The V segment lost 3 bases and the J segment 5 bases; nucleotides outside the gene matches: 5. Germline V gene sequence: CDR1 SGHRS, CDR2 YFSETQ. The CDR3 has 15 residues.

This clone was picked up a small number of times. In DNA, the CDR3 is TGCGCCAGCAGGCCCCCCCTAGCGGGAGAGGTGGAGGAGCAGTACTTC. Protein sequence: CASRPPLAGEVEEQYF. The V and J genes are TRBV5-1 and TRBJ2-7; 10 bases are shared with TRBD2. Looked up from germline, CDR1 is SGHRS and CDR2 is YFSETQ. The CDR3 consists of 16 residues. The ends lost 5 bases at V and 7 bases at J; junction bases unmatched: 15.

This chain links TRBV7-2 with TRBJ1-4; D not certain. Germline V gene sequence: CDR1 SGHTA, CDR2 FQGNSA. The CDR3 runs to 15 residues. Deletions cut 5 bases from V and 3 bases from J, with 13 bases between. The CDR3 region has the DNA TGTGCCAGCAGCCTTCAGCGTCAGGCTAATGAAAAACTGTTTTTT. This codes for CASSLQRQANEKLFF.

This rearrangement joins TRBV4-1 to TRBJ1-2, with unresolved D. Germline loops: CDR1 MGHRA, CDR2 YSYEKL. V lost 1 base to trimming and J lost 0 bases, with 18 bases between them. The CDR3 loop spans 18 amino acids. The CDR3 protein is CASSQVFQQLRSNYGYTF. For the CDR3, the DNA is TGCGCCAGCAGCCAAGTTTTTCAGCAACTCCGATCTAACTATGGCTACACCTTC.

The chain has TRBV2 and TRBJ1-3, with 7 bases matching TRBD1. The CDR3 length is 16 residues. With V trimmed by 7 bases and J by 2 bases, 11 bases remained unmatched. Germline V gene lookup returns CDR1 SNHLY and CDR2 FYNNEI. CDR3 loop: CASKGGLTGAGNTIYF. CDR3 DNA: TGTGCCAGCAAGGGGGGATTAACAGGGGCTGGAAACACCATATATTTT.

This clone was seen a handful of times. V gene TRBV5-6 combines with J gene TRBJ2-6; TRBD2 might be the D (5 bases). The CDR3 consists of 16 residues. V was trimmed by 1 base and J by 0 bases, leaving 8 bases between them. Germline loops: CDR1 SGHDT, CDR2 YYEEEE. For the CDR3, the DNA is TGTGCCAGCAGCTTGTTACTAGTCTCTGGGGCCAACGTCCTGACTTTC. Translating gives CASSLLLVSGANVLTF.

The chain joins TRBV4-1 to TRBJ2-7; TRBD2 matches 11 bases. CDR3 length equals 18 residues. V lost 0 bases and J lost 6; bases outside the gene matches: 13. Per the germline V gene, CDR1 is MGHRA and CDR2 is YSYEKL. As DNA, the CDR3 is TGCGCCAGCAGCCAAGATCCGACTAGCGGGACCTACGTGGTCGAGCAGTACTTC. This sequence encodes CASSQDPTSGTYVVEQYF.

The chain recombines TRBV10-3 with TRBJ2-4, with D possibly called TRBD1 or TRBD2 (5 bases each). V gave up 3 bases and J gave up 4 bases, with 7 bases separating them. The CDR3 runs 13 residues. Germline CDR1 is ENHRY and CDR2 is SYGVKD. The chain's CDR3 is CAISDGAKNIQYF. CDR3 nucleotide sequence: TGTGCCATCAGTGACGGGGCTAAAAACATTCAGTACTTC.

This chain connects TRBV7-3 to TRBJ2-5, with TRBD2 matching 7 bases. CDR1 and CDR2 (germline): SGHTA, FQGTGA. The CDR3 is made up of 15 amino acids. Trimming took 3 bases from V and 1 from J; bases not matched to a gene: 5. Here the CDR3 DNA reads TGTGCCAGCAGCTTCGTAGCGGGCCGCCAAGAGACCCAGTACTTC. This gives the protein CASSFVAGRQETQYF. The variable domain in full, with the rest retrieved from reference TRBV7-3 and TRBJ2-5, is GAGVSQTPSNKVTEKGKYVELRCDPISGHTALYWYRQSLGQGPEFLIYFQGTGAADDSGLPNDRFFAVRPEGSVSTLKIQRTERGDSAVYLCASSFVAGRQETQYFGPGTRLLVL.

J is TRBJ2-1 and V is TRBV5-4; TRBD2 aligns across 8 bases. J lost 3 bases, V lost 1 base, and 3 bases had no gene match. The CDR3 extends over 15 amino acids. The germline V gene encodes CDR1 SGHNT and CDR2 YYREEE (reference sequence). The CDR3 region has the DNA TGTGCCAGCAGCTTGATCGCGGGAGGCTACAATGAGCAGTTCTTC. Its protein is CASSLIAGGYNEQFF.

This clone was seen once. The chain recombines TRBV29-1 with TRBJ2-3, with 10 bases matching TRBD1. V lost 4 bases and J lost 3; bases outside the gene matches: 7. Germline V lookup: CDR1 SQVTM, CDR2 ANQGSEA. The CDR3 totals 15 residues. The CDR3 sequence is CSVGQGASKTDTQYF. The CDR3 DNA reads as TGCAGCGTTGGACAGGGGGCGTCTAAGACAGATACGCAGTATTTT.

This chain links TRBV6-1 with TRBJ1-5; 9 bases are a match to TRBD1. The CDR3 totals 15 residues. Per the germline V gene, CDR1 is MNHNS and CDR2 is SASEGT. Trimming cost V 4 bases and J 4 bases; bases outside gene matches: 5. CDR3 amino acids: CASSGWTGANQPQHF. In nucleotides, the CDR3 is TGTGCCAGCAGTGGCTGGACAGGGGCAAATCAGCCCCAGCATTTT.

The chain links TRBV30 to TRBJ1-4; D gene unclear. Trimming removed 2 bases at V and 4 bases at J, with 8 bases between. CDR1 GTSNPN and CDR2 SVGIG come from the germline V gene (reference sequence). The CDR3 has 13 amino acids. CDR3 DNA: TGTGCCTGGAGTAACGGCGGTAATGAAAAACTGTTTTTT. Translated: CAWSNGGNEKLFF.

The chain joins TRBV5-6 to TRBJ2-7; 8 nucleotides match TRBD1. The CDR3 is 16 amino acids. V lost 6 bases to trimming and J lost 7 bases; unmatched junction nucleotides: 18. Germline CDR1 and CDR2: SGHDT and YYEEEE. As DNA, the CDR3 is TGTGCCAGCACCAGTTCGGCGACAGGGGCAGTGAGGGAGCAGTACTTC. It codes for CASTSSATGAVREQYF.

The rearrangement links TRBV18 to TRBJ2-7; D is perhaps TRBD1 (5 bases). The CDR3 is made up of 14 amino acids. Looked up from germline, CDR1 is KGHSH and CDR2 is LQKENI. Trimming stripped 2 bases from V and 0 bases from J, with 8 bases between. In DNA form, the CDR3 reads TGTGCCAGCTCACCAGGGGCCCCCTCCTACGAGCAGTACTTC. Protein: CASSPGAPSYEQYF.

This clone occurred many times. V usage is TRBV30 and J usage is TRBJ1-1; D unclear. This CDR3 is 14 amino acids long. Germline V gene sequence: CDR1 GTSNPN, CDR2 SVGIG (reference sequence). The ends were cut back, 5 bases at V and 2 bases at J, with 15 bases in the middle. The CDR3 bases are TGTGCCTGGGCGCCGGTTTTGGATAACACTGAAGCTTTCTTT. This encodes CAWAPVLDNTEAFF.

This chain joins TRBV5-1 and TRBJ2-7; perhaps D is TRBD1 or TRBD2 (6 bases each). With 3 bases removed from V and 6 bases from J, the gap between germline ends came to 16 bases. Germline V CDR1 and CDR2: SGHRS, YFSETQ. This CDR3 is built from 14 residues. The CDR3 spells CASSWGGDNGEQYF. CDR3 DNA: TGCGCCAGCAGCTGGGGCGGGGACAACGGCGAGCAGTACTTC.

This clone was recorded only once. V is TRBV18 and J is TRBJ2-5; D gene ambiguous. Germline values: CDR1 KGHSH, CDR2 LQKENI. V was pared by 5 bases and J by 5 bases, with 12 bases between. The CDR3 length is 13 residues. The CDR3 is CASSWATEETQYF. DNA for the CDR3: TGTGCCAGCTCATGGGCAACGGAGGAGACCCAGTACTTC.